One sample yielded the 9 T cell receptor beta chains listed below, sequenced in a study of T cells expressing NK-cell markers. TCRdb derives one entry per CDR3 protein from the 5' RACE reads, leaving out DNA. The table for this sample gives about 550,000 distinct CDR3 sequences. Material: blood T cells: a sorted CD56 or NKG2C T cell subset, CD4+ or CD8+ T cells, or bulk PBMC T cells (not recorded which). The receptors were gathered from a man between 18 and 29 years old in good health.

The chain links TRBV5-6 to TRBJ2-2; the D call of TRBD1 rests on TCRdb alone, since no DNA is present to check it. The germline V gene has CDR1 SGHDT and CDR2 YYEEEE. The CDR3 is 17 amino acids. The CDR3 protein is CASSLLRDRGYSGELFF.

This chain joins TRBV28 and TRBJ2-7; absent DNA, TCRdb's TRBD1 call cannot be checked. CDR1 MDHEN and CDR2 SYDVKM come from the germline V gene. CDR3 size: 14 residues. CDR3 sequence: CASSPQGAGYEQYF.

The CDR3 loop reads CASSQEGGISTVPQYF. V usage is TRBV14 and J usage is TRBJ2-3; the TRBD1 assignment by TCRdb is unverifiable without DNA. Germline V lookup: CDR1 SGHDN, CDR2 FVKESK. The CDR3 extends over 16 amino acids.

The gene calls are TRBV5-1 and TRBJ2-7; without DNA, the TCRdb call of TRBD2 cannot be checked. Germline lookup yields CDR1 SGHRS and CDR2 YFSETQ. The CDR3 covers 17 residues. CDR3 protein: CASSFRGSGRARPEQYF.

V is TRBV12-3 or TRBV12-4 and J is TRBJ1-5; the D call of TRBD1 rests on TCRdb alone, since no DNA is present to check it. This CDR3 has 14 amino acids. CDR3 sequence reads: CASSYQVGAQPQHF.

The CDR3 region is CASSLTASGFETQYF. The V call is TRBV7-8, the J call TRBJ2-5; TCRdb returns TRBD2, unconfirmable since there is no DNA. This CDR3 spans 15 amino acids. Per germline, CDR1 SGHVS and CDR2 FQNEAQ.

The chain's CDR3 is CASSPVLAGNNEQFF. This chain links TRBV7-8 with TRBJ2-1; TCRdb proposes TRBD2, but this gene call is untestable without DNA. Germline assignment: CDR1 SGHVS and CDR2 FQNEAQ. The CDR3 totals 15 residues.

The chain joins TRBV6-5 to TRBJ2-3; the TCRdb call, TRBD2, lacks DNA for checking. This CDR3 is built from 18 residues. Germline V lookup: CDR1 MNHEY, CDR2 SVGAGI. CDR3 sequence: CASSSGSWEGISTDTQYF.

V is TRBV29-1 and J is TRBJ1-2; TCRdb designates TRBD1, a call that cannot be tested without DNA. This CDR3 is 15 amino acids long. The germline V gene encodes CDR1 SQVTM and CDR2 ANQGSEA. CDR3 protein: CSVGAWGQANYGYTF.